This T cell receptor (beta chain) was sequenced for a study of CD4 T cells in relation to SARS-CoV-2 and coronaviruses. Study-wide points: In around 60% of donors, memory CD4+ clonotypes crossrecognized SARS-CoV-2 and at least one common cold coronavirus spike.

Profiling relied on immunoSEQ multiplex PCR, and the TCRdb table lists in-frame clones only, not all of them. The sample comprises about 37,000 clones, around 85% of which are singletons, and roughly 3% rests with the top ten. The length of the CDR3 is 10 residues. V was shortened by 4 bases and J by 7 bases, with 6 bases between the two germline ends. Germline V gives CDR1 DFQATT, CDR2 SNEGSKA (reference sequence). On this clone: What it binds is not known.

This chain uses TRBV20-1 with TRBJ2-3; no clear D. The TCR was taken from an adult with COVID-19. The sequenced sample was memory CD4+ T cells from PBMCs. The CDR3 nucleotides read TGCAGTGCTATGATTCATACGCAGTATTTT. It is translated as CSAMIHTQYF.